The source of this TCR beta chain is a study of blood T cells in healthy people across ages. Regarding the study as a whole: It was the long-lived donors that had more naive CD4+ cells and higher diversity than aged donors. It was found that TCR beta diversity correlated strongly with the percentage of naive T cells.

Next came a second PCR, run for 7 to 11 cycles, which used a sample-barcoded 5' primer along with a J-beta primer mix. Researchers report that a template-switch adaptor with 12 random nucleotides tagged each cDNA molecule. MiXCR, applied by TCRdb to the 5' RACE reads, yields one record per CDR3 protein. The sample consists of just over 800,000 distinct CDR3 sequences, around 68% of them appearing once. Germline lookup yields CDR1 KGHSH and CDR2 LQKENI. This CDR3 spans 15 amino acids. The germline V and J ends were trimmed by 7 bases and 13 bases, with 26 bases remaining between them. Turning to this clonotype: Its matching antigen is unknown.

The V gene is TRBV18, the J gene TRBJ2-4, with D tentatively TRBD1 (6 bases). The source of this sequence is a man younger than 40 in good health. The sample comprised blood. In DNA, the CDR3 is TGTGCCAGCTTCCCGACTCGGACAGCAGGTGGGGAGCAGTACTTC. Translated, it gives CASFPTRTAGGEQYF.